This T cell receptor (beta chain) was found in a study of response to subunit inactivated influenza vaccine. TCRdb redid the calling of the RT-PCR reads with MiXCR, one entry per CDR3 protein. The data contain 750,000 to 850,000 distinct CDR3 sequences, approximately 17% of them singletons. This clonotype was counted ten times or more. The CDR3 consists of 14 residues. The V gene lost 6 bases and the J gene lost 3 bases, with 13 bases spanning the gap. Germline values: CDR1 ENHRY, CDR2 SYGVKD. The source was PBMCs from blood, collected less than 6 days after vaccination. The origin of this receptor is a man between 50 and 59 years old who received an inactivated influenza vaccine. The chain uses TRBV10-3 and TRBJ2-3, with a tentative D call TRBD2 (5 bases). The CDR3 nucleotides read TGTGCCATCAGGGGAGCCATCTCGACAGATACGCAGTATTTT. This codes for CAIRGAISTDTQYF.